A selection of T cell receptor beta chains follows, all from one sample in a study of T cells after posttransplantation cyclophosphamide. The method was immunoSEQ multiplex PCR; TCRdb's version includes in-frame clones alone and lacks a portion of them. The sample was found to contain about 39,000 clones, and every one recurs. The sequencing input was PBMCs. These receptors were obtained from a woman aged 45-59 years in good health and a related stem cell transplant donor. Both conserved end residues are part of each CDR3. Each record gives: V gene, J gene, D gene, clone size, CDR3 DNA, CDR3 protein. D genes are given only for firm matches. A row's size may be missing; if present it is once, few, many or a size class.

v_call: TRBV30; j_call: TRBJ1-4; d_call: -; clone_size: many; cdr3_nt: TGTGCCTGGAGTGTACGCGGAAAACTGTTTTTT; cdr3_aa: CAWSVRGKLFF
v_call: TRBV6-6; j_call: TRBJ1-6; d_call: -; clone_size: many; cdr3_nt: TGTGCCAGCAGACCGAGCTCCTATAATTCACCCCTCCACTTT; cdr3_aa: CASRPSSYNSPLHF
v_call: TRBV6-1; j_call: TRBJ2-4; d_call: TRBD1; clone_size: few; cdr3_nt: TGTGCCAGCAGTGAGACAGGGTACAATAAAAACATTCAGTACTTC; cdr3_aa: CASSETGYNKNIQYF
v_call: TRBV5-5; j_call: TRBJ1-2; d_call: TRBD1; clone_size: many; cdr3_nt: TGTGCCAGCAGCCGGGACGGGACAGGGTTAAACTATGGCTACACCTTC; cdr3_aa: CASSRDGTGLNYGYTF
v_call: TRBV7-2; j_call: TRBJ1-3; d_call: -; clone_size: many; cdr3_nt: TGTGCCAGCAGCTTAGAACCGGAGCCTGGAAACACCATATATTTT; cdr3_aa: CASSLEPEPGNTIYF
v_call: TRBV5-1; j_call: TRBJ1-2; d_call: TRBD1; clone_size: many; cdr3_nt: TGCGCCAGCAGCCCAGGGGGCGCGGTTAATGGCTACACCTTC; cdr3_aa: CASSPGGAVNGYTF
v_call: TRBV30; j_call: TRBJ2-3; d_call: TRBD2; clone_size: few; cdr3_nt: TGTGCCTGGATATCGAGACTAGCGGGGGGGCAGGGGACAGATACGCAGTATTTT; cdr3_aa: CAWISRLAGGQGTDTQYF
v_call: TRBV2; j_call: TRBJ2-7; d_call: TRBD1; clone_size: many; cdr3_nt: TGTGCCACCCGACAGGGAAGTTTGAACGAGCAGTACTTC; cdr3_aa: CATRQGSLNEQYF
v_call: TRBV28; j_call: TRBJ1-5; d_call: -; clone_size: many; cdr3_nt: TGTGCCAGCAGTTTATCGAGGGTCAATCAGCCCCAGCATTTT; cdr3_aa: CASSLSRVNQPQHF
v_call: TRBV2; j_call: TRBJ1-5; d_call: -; clone_size: many; cdr3_nt: TGTGCCAGCAGTGTAGGGGGTGGAAATCAGCCCCAGCATTTT; cdr3_aa: CASSVGGGNQPQHF
v_call: TRBV25-1; j_call: TRBJ1-5; d_call: TRBD1; clone_size: -; cdr3_nt: TGTGCCAGCAGCGACAGGGAGGTACAGCCCCAGCATTTT; cdr3_aa: CASSDREVQPQHF
v_call: TRBV30; j_call: TRBJ1-2; d_call: -; clone_size: many; cdr3_nt: TGTGCCTGGGAGACACCTAACTATGGCTACACCTTC; cdr3_aa: CAWETPNYGYTF
v_call: TRBV28; j_call: TRBJ2-7; d_call: -; clone_size: -; cdr3_nt: TGTGCCAGCGAAATCGGGCGGGGCCCGACGACTTACGAGCAGTACTTC; cdr3_aa: CASEIGRGPTTYEQYF
v_call: TRBV27; j_call: TRBJ1-5; d_call: -; clone_size: many; cdr3_nt: TGTGCCAGCAGTCCAACTTGGGCCTTTACTCTCAATCAGCCCCAGCATTTT; cdr3_aa: CASSPTWAFTLNQPQHF
v_call: TRBV30; j_call: TRBJ2-1; d_call: TRBD1; clone_size: many; cdr3_nt: TGTGCCTGGAGTGCGGGACAGGCGAACAATGAGCAGTTCTTC; cdr3_aa: CAWSAGQANNEQFF
v_call: TRBV5-1; j_call: TRBJ2-3; d_call: -; clone_size: many; cdr3_nt: TGCGCCAGCAGCCCCTCAGGGTACCTGTCCGCAGATACGCAGTATTTT; cdr3_aa: CASSPSGYLSADTQYF
v_call: TRBV19; j_call: TRBJ1-2; d_call: -; clone_size: many; cdr3_nt: TGTGCCAGTAGTATAGATTTAAGTTCGGGAGGCGGCTACACCTTC; cdr3_aa: CASSIDLSSGGGYTF
v_call: TRBV5-1; j_call: TRBJ2-1; d_call: TRBD2; clone_size: many; cdr3_nt: TGCGCCAGCAGCTTGGTAGTGTTGGGGCTAGCGGGTGAGAATGAGCAGTTCTTC; cdr3_aa: CASSLVVLGLAGENEQFF
v_call: TRBV19; j_call: TRBJ1-1; d_call: -; clone_size: many; cdr3_nt: TGTGCCAGTAGTAGAAGGGGCGTCACTGAAGCTTTCTTT; cdr3_aa: CASSRRGVTEAFF
v_call: TRBV5-1; j_call: TRBJ1-1; d_call: -; clone_size: many; cdr3_nt: TGCGCCAGCAGCTTAGGCAGGGGAAGTACTGAAGCTTTCTTT; cdr3_aa: CASSLGRGSTEAFF
v_call: TRBV7-6; j_call: TRBJ2-1; d_call: TRBD2; clone_size: many; cdr3_nt: TGTGCCAGCAGCTTAGGCTCTAGCGGGGGGCTCAATGAGCAGTTCTTC; cdr3_aa: CASSLGSSGGLNEQFF
v_call: TRBV19; j_call: TRBJ1-1; d_call: TRBD1; clone_size: many; cdr3_nt: TGTGCCAGTAGTTATACAGGACAGGGTATCACTGAAGCTTTCTTT; cdr3_aa: CASSYTGQGITEAFF
v_call: TRBV19; j_call: TRBJ1-2; d_call: -; clone_size: many; cdr3_nt: TGTGCCAGTAGTATCCTGAACTATGGCTACACCTTC; cdr3_aa: CASSILNYGYTF
v_call: TRBV11-3; j_call: TRBJ1-1; d_call: -; clone_size: many; cdr3_nt: TGTGCCAGCAGCGGAGACAGGTACACTGAAGCTTTCTTT; cdr3_aa: CASSGDRYTEAFF
v_call: TRBV9; j_call: TRBJ2-2; d_call: TRBD2; clone_size: many; cdr3_nt: TGTGCCAGCAGCGTATACCCCGCGGGGGGGCAAGACGGGGAGCTGTTTTTT; cdr3_aa: CASSVYPAGGQDGELFF
v_call: TRBV11-3; j_call: TRBJ2-2; d_call: TRBD2; clone_size: many; cdr3_nt: TGTGCCAGCAGCCCGGGGGGACTAACGAGCGGGGAGCTGTTTTTT; cdr3_aa: CASSPGGLTSGELFF
v_call: TRBV9; j_call: TRBJ2-1; d_call: TRBD2; clone_size: many; cdr3_nt: TGTGCCAGCAGCGTCCAAGACGGGGGGGGACAACCCTACAATGAGCAGTTCTTC; cdr3_aa: CASSVQDGGGQPYNEQFF
v_call: TRBV28; j_call: TRBJ2-5; d_call: -; clone_size: -; cdr3_nt: TGTGCCAGCAACTTACCCGGGACACCAGAATCGTACTTC; cdr3_aa: CASNLPGTPESYF
v_call: TRBV5-1; j_call: TRBJ1-5; d_call: -; clone_size: many; cdr3_nt: TGCGCCAGCTCACCCTCCAGGGGCGGTCAGCCCCAGCATTTT; cdr3_aa: CASSPSRGGQPQHF
v_call: TRBV6-1; j_call: TRBJ2-7; d_call: -; clone_size: many; cdr3_nt: TGTGCCGTACCCCGGGACTACGAGCAGTACTTC; cdr3_aa: CAVPRDYEQYF
v_call: TRBV30; j_call: TRBJ2-6; d_call: -; clone_size: many; cdr3_nt: TGTGCCTGGAGTGTAGGAGGGGCTGGGGCCAACGTCCTGACTTTC; cdr3_aa: CAWSVGGAGANVLTF
v_call: TRBV4-2; j_call: TRBJ2-1; d_call: TRBD2; clone_size: many; cdr3_nt: TGTGCCAGCAGCCCCCAGAGCGGGGCCCGCAATGAGCAGTTCTTC; cdr3_aa: CASSPQSGARNEQFF
v_call: TRBV18; j_call: TRBJ2-5; d_call: -; clone_size: many; cdr3_nt: TGTGCCAGCTCACGCGGACTGGGAGAGACCCAGTACTTC; cdr3_aa: CASSRGLGETQYF
v_call: TRBV28; j_call: TRBJ1-1; d_call: -; clone_size: many; cdr3_nt: TGTGCCAGCAGATCAATACCTAGGACACACATGAACACTGAAGCTTTCTTT; cdr3_aa: CASRSIPRTHMNTEAFF
v_call: TRBV19; j_call: TRBJ2-7; d_call: -; clone_size: many; cdr3_nt: TGTGCCAGTAGTCCACAACAAGGGGTGTACGAGCAGTACTTC; cdr3_aa: CASSPQQGVYEQYF
v_call: TRBV7-9; j_call: TRBJ1-3; d_call: -; clone_size: many; cdr3_nt: TGTGCCAGCAGCTTGGGGCTAAACACCATATATTTT; cdr3_aa: CASSLGLNTIYF
v_call: TRBV2; j_call: TRBJ1-2; d_call: -; clone_size: many; cdr3_nt: TGTGCCAGCAGTGGGGGGGAGCGTGGCTACACCTTC; cdr3_aa: CASSGGERGYTF
v_call: TRBV28; j_call: TRBJ2-7; d_call: TRBD1; clone_size: many; cdr3_nt: TGTGCCAGCAGTTCAATTTCAGGGGGTAGGTACGAGCAGTACTTC; cdr3_aa: CASSSISGGRYEQYF
v_call: TRBV27; j_call: TRBJ2-7; d_call: -; clone_size: many; cdr3_nt: TGTGCCAGCAGCCTAAAACAGGGCTACGAGCAGTACTTC; cdr3_aa: CASSLKQGYEQYF
v_call: TRBV28; j_call: TRBJ2-2; d_call: TRBD2; clone_size: many; cdr3_nt: TGTGCCAGCAACGTCGGGGGGGGTATCACCGGGGAGCTGTTTTTT; cdr3_aa: CASNVGGGITGELFF
v_call: TRBV18; j_call: TRBJ2-2; d_call: -; clone_size: many; cdr3_nt: TGTACCAGCTCACCACCGTACACAGGCGCGAGCGGGGAGCTGTTTTTT; cdr3_aa: CTSSPPYTGASGELFF
v_call: TRBV4-1; j_call: TRBJ2-7; d_call: -; clone_size: many; cdr3_nt: TGCGCCAGCAGCCGTAGAGGGGGGGACCCCTACGAGCAGTACTTC; cdr3_aa: CASSRRGGDPYEQYF
v_call: TRBV4-2; j_call: TRBJ1-2; d_call: TRBD1; clone_size: many; cdr3_nt: TGTGCCAGCAGCCAAGATGAAGGACAGGGCTATGGCTACACCTTC; cdr3_aa: CASSQDEGQGYGYTF
v_call: TRBV7-8; j_call: TRBJ2-7; d_call: TRBD1; clone_size: few; cdr3_nt: TGTGCCAGCAGCTTAGACGGGGGACAGGGGGCGGGCGAGCAGTACTTC; cdr3_aa: CASSLDGGQGAGEQYF
v_call: TRBV6-6; j_call: TRBJ1-1; d_call: TRBD1; clone_size: many; cdr3_nt: TGTGCCAGCAGTTCTCCCATAGAGGAGGGGGCGGTTGAAGCTTTCTTT; cdr3_aa: CASSSPIEEGAVEAFF
v_call: TRBV2; j_call: TRBJ2-7; d_call: TRBD1; clone_size: many; cdr3_nt: TGTGCCAGCACAAATTATCCCCGACAGGGTTCCTACGAGCAGTACTTC; cdr3_aa: CASTNYPRQGSYEQYF
v_call: TRBV4-1; j_call: TRBJ1-6; d_call: TRBD1; clone_size: many; cdr3_nt: TGCGCCAGCAGCCAAGGGTGGGGGACAGATAATTCACCCCTCCACTTT; cdr3_aa: CASSQGWGTDNSPLHF
v_call: TRBV19; j_call: TRBJ1-5; d_call: -; clone_size: many; cdr3_nt: TGTGCCAGTAATGGGGGGATCGGCAATCAGCCCCAGCATTTT; cdr3_aa: CASNGGIGNQPQHF
v_call: TRBV11-3; j_call: TRBJ1-1; d_call: TRBD1; clone_size: many; cdr3_nt: TGTGCCAGCAGCCTAGGGACAGACGCTTTCTTT; cdr3_aa: CASSLGTDAFF
v_call: TRBV11-2; j_call: TRBJ2-7; d_call: -; clone_size: few; cdr3_nt: TGTGCCAATCCCATCCCTGGCGGAACGACCTACGAGCAGTACTTC; cdr3_aa: CANPIPGGTTYEQYF
v_call: TRBV4-1; j_call: TRBJ1-4; d_call: -; clone_size: many; cdr3_nt: TGCGCCAGCAGCCATGCAGTTAAACCTGCGGGGGAAAAACTGTTTTTT; cdr3_aa: CASSHAVKPAGEKLFF
v_call: TRBV5-6; j_call: TRBJ2-7; d_call: -; clone_size: few; cdr3_nt: TGTGCCAGCAGCCCCTACAGGGTCTCCTACGAGCAGTACTTC; cdr3_aa: CASSPYRVSYEQYF
v_call: TRBV5-8; j_call: TRBJ2-3; d_call: -; clone_size: many; cdr3_nt: TGTGCCAGCAGCTTCGGGGGCACAGATACGCAGTATTTT; cdr3_aa: CASSFGGTDTQYF
v_call: TRBV7-2; j_call: TRBJ2-3; d_call: -; clone_size: many; cdr3_nt: TGTGCCAGCAGCTTTCTGTCGGGGGGCCCAGATACGCAGTATTTT; cdr3_aa: CASSFLSGGPDTQYF
v_call: TRBV30; j_call: TRBJ2-1; d_call: -; clone_size: many; cdr3_nt: TGTGCCTGGAGGGGGGCTATAATGGGCGAGCAGTTCTTC; cdr3_aa: CAWRGAIMGEQFF